The 11 T cell receptor beta chains reported below all come from one sample, sequenced in a study of blood T cell repertoires in COVID-19. TCRdb's copy holds only in-frame clones and misses some; the assay was immunoSEQ multiplex PCR. The sample consists of some 300,000 clones, approximately 89% of them appearing once. Sequencing was done on a sample of peripheral blood. The receptor source for this set is a young woman with COVID-19, enrolled during active disease.

The V call is TRBV3-1 (or the pseudogene TRBV3-2), the J call TRBJ2-2, with D possibly TRBD2 on 5 matching bases. V was trimmed by 4 bases and J by 3 bases, leaving 27 bases between them. The CDR3 is 20 residues long. Germline lookup yields CDR1 LGHDT and CDR2 YNNKEL (reference sequence). The CDR3 DNA reads as TGTGCCAGCAGCCGTCAATCCTCAGCGGAAACCCTCCGATACACCGGGGAGCTGTTTTTT. Its protein product is CASSRQSSAETLRYTGELFF.

CDR3 region: CASSVSGGRETQYF. In DNA form, the CDR3 reads TGCGCCAGCAGCGTTAGCGGGGGGCGGGAGACCCAGTACTTC. The chain uses TRBV5-1 and TRBJ2-5; 10 bases align to TRBD2. The CDR3 is made up of 14 amino acids. V was clipped by 4 bases and J by 5 bases; unmatched bases: 5. Per germline, CDR1 SGHRS and CDR2 YFSETQ.

J is TRBJ2-5 and V is TRBV4-1; tentative D call: TRBD1 (6 bases). The germline gives CDR1 MGHRA, CDR2 YSYEKL. The length of the CDR3 is 16 residues. V was cut by 2 bases and J by 1 base, with 14 bases left in between. The CDR3 sequence: CASSQILTGPQETQYF. The CDR3 DNA reads TGCGCCAGCAGCCAAATTCTAACAGGGCCCCAAGAGACCCAGTACTTC.

The rearrangement uses TRBV21-1 and TRBJ2-7; the D call in the table, TRBD2, was not verified against the DNA. TRBV21-1 is tagged as a pseudogene. The CDR3 length is 16 residues. CDR3 sequence reads: CASSSPRLAGSHEQYF. CDR3 sequence (DNA): TGTGCCAGCAGCAGTCCCAGACTAGCGGGGTCACACGAGCAGTACTTC.

This rearrangement joins TRBV5-1 to TRBJ1-1; D perhaps matches TRBD1 (5 bases). Per the germline V gene, CDR1 is SGHRS and CDR2 is YFSETQ. Trimming removed 0 bases from V and 0 bases from J, with 18 bases in between. CDR3 size: 18 residues. Here the CDR3 DNA reads TGCGCCAGCAGCTTGGGGTATGGGAATACAGGAGTGAACACTGAAGCTTTCTTT. This translates into CASSLGYGNTGVNTEAFF.

This clone was counted only a few times. The chain employs TRBV7-7 and TRBJ2-2; D not resolved. The CDR3 loop spans 13 amino acids. V was pared by 5 bases and J by 2 bases, with 6 bases between. CDR1 and CDR2 from the germline V gene are SSHAT and FNYEAQ (reference sequence). CDR3 in amino acids: CASSPSNTGELFF. CDR3 coding DNA: TGTGCCAGCAGCCCCTCCAACACCGGGGAGCTGTTTTTT.

This clone turned up a few times. The J gene is TRBJ2-2, the V gene TRBV6-2 or TRBV6-3; D not certain. This CDR3 spans 14 amino acids. CDR1 and CDR2 from the germline V gene are MNHEY and SVGEGT. The V gene lost 3 bases and the J gene lost 4 bases, with 9 bases spanning the gap. The CDR3, as DNA: TGTGCCAGCAGTTATCCTTCAGGCACCGGGGAGCTGTTTTTT. Amino acid sequence: CASSYPSGTGELFF.

To note about this clone: The junction and the germline gene differ at one end; a read error may be behind it. The chain joins TRBV7-3 to TRBJ2-5; 9 nucleotides align to TRBD1. The CDR3 has 14 amino acids. Germline V lookup: CDR1 SGHTA, CDR2 FQGTGA. This chain's CDR3 is CASSLTGGYETQYF. CDR3 in DNA: TGTGCCAGCAGCCTAACAGGGGGCTATGAGACCCAGTACTTC. The variable domain in full, completed from reference TRBV7-3 and TRBJ2-5, reads GAGVSQTPSNKVTEKGKYVELRCDPISGHTALYWYRQSLGQGPEFLIYFQGTGAADDSGLPNDRFFAVRPEGSVSTLKIQRTERGDSAVYLCASSLTGGYETQYFGPGTRLLVL.

The chain employs TRBV30 and TRBJ2-5; 8 nucleotides agree with TRBD2. V gave up 4 bases and J gave up 9 bases; unmatched junction bases: 16. The CDR3 is 15 residues long. The germline gives CDR1 GTSNPN, CDR2 SVGIG (reference sequence). This CDR3 reads CAWIDRGGVRGAQYF. DNA of the CDR3: TGTGCCTGGATAGATCGGGGGGGCGTCCGTGGGGCCCAGTACTTC.

This clone was counted between two and nine times. This sequence joins TRBV19 and TRBJ1-5; D gene unclear. The CDR3 totals 15 residues. Deletions cut 3 bases from V and 6 bases from J, with 15 bases between. The germline V gene has CDR1 LNHDA and CDR2 SQIVND (reference sequence). This chain's CDR3 is CASSMTRGGIQPQHF. CDR3 DNA sequence: TGTGCCAGTAGTATGACACGGGGTGGGATTCAGCCCCAGCATTTT.

J is TRBJ1-2 and V is TRBV3-1 (or the pseudogene TRBV3-2); D gene unclear. Trimming cost V 3 bases and J 6 bases, with 14 bases left between them. CDR1 and CDR2 (germline): LGHDT, YNNKEL (reference sequence). The CDR3 contains 14 residues. The CDR3 protein is CASSQRRRGDGYTF. The CDR3 nucleotides are TGTGCCAGCAGCCAGAGGCGACGGGGTGATGGCTACACCTTC.